A selection of T cell receptor beta chains follows, all from one sample in a study of blood T cells in healthy people across ages. TCRdb re-called the 5' RACE reads with MiXCR, one entry per CDR3 protein. The data hold roughly 650,000 distinct CDR3 sequences, with about 30% observed a single time. The sample comprised blood. These receptor sequences come from a woman older than 75 in good health. The CDR3 runs from the conserved cysteine through the conserved F or W. D genes are given only for firm matches. Size values are once, few and many counts, or a class for expanded clones, and some rows have none.

j_gene,abundance,v_gene,len,d_gene,CDR3nt,CDR3aa
TRBJ1-2,NA,TRBV7-2,18,TRBD1,TGTGCCAGCACCGAATTGGGGTCGGCAGGGGGCGCTTTCCGTGGCTACACCTTC,CASTELGSAGGAFRGYTF
TRBJ1-4,NA,TRBV20-1,13,TRBD1,TGCAGTGCGGGCCAGGACAGGGGGGAAAAACTGTTTTTT,CSAGQDRGEKLFF
TRBJ2-7,NA,TRBV30,15,NA,TGTGCCTGGAGTGTAAGGTCATTAATCCAAAATGAGCAGTACTTC,CAWSVRSLIQNEQYF
TRBJ1-2,few,TRBV28,14,NA,TGTGCCAGCACGGGCGGCCTAAGACTCTATGGCTACACCTTC,CASTGGLRLYGYTF
TRBJ2-3,many,TRBV7-2,14,TRBD1,TGTGCCAGCAGCCAGGACAGGGGGACAGATACGCAGTATTTT,CASSQDRGTDTQYF
TRBJ2-5,many,TRBV4-3,13,TRBD2,TGCGCCAGCAGCCAAGACCCGGGAGGGACCCAGTACTTC,CASSQDPGGTQYF
TRBJ2-5,many,TRBV2,16,NA,TGTGCCAGCAGTACCGACACGGCCGGCCTTTTAGAGACCCAGTACTTC,CASSTDTAGLLETQYF
TRBJ1-6,once,TRBV6-1,16,NA,TGTGCCAGCAGTGAAGCCTCCGCAGGGCTCGCTGAACCCCTCCACTTT,CASSEASAGLAEPLHF
TRBJ2-5,NA,TRBV2,15,NA,TGTGCCAGCAGAGAAGGGTTCTTGTACCAAGAGACCCAGTACTTC,CASREGFLYQETQYF
TRBJ2-1,many,TRBV6-5,15,NA,TGTGCCAGCACCCCGGACCGAAGCTCCTACAATGAGCAGTTCTTC,CASTPDRSSYNEQFF
TRBJ2-7,many,TRBV7-2,13,TRBD2,TGTGCCAGCAGCTCGCCGACTAGCCCACGACAGTACTTC,CASSSPTSPRQYF
TRBJ2-3,many,TRBV7-6,13,TRBD2,TGTGCCAGCAGGTTGACTAGCGTAGATACGCAGTATTTT,CASRLTSVDTQYF
TRBJ2-7,many,TRBV2,13,TRBD1,TGTGCCAGCAACCGGGACAGGGAGTACGAGCAGTACTTC,CASNRDREYEQYF
TRBJ2-7,many,TRBV27,12,NA,TGTGCCATAACGGACGGATCCTACGAGCAGTACTTC,CAITDGSYEQYF
TRBJ2-3,NA,TRBV12-3/TRBV12-4,15,TRBD2,TGTGCCAGCAGCCTCGGGGGGGCGTCAGCAGATACGCAGTATTTT,CASSLGGASADTQYF
TRBJ2-1,many,TRBV6-2/TRBV6-3,16,NA,TGTGCCAGCAGTTTCTCGCGGGTGAGCTCCTACAATGAGCAGTTCTTC,CASSFSRVSSYNEQFF
TRBJ2-7,many,TRBV6-5,13,NA,TGTGCCAGCAGAAAGACATCTCCCTACGAGCAGTACTTC,CASRKTSPYEQYF
TRBJ1-1,NA,TRBV3-1,14,TRBD1,TGTGCCAGCAGCCGATGGACAGGGAACACTGAAGCTTTCTTT,CASSRWTGNTEAFF
TRBJ2-7,many,TRBV3-2,12,NA,TGTGCCAGCAGCCACCCTCCCCACGAGCAGTACTTC,CASSHPPHEQYF
TRBJ2-3,many,TRBV4-1,18,NA,TGCGCCAGCAGCCAATCCCGAGTCCCGACAGAATACACAGATACGCAGTATTTT,CASSQSRVPTEYTDTQYF
TRBJ2-2,NA,TRBV7-2,16,NA,TGTGTCGCGTCATCCCGGGCGGGACAGAACACCGGGGAGCTGTTTTTT,CVASSRAGQNTGELFF
TRBJ1-1,NA,TRBV18,20,TRBD1,TGTGCCAGCTCACCAACCCCCCGCACAGGGGTAAAGGGAATGAACACTGAAGCTTTCTTT,CASSPTPRTGVKGMNTEAFF
TRBJ1-2,NA,TRBV20-1,11,NA,TGCAGTGCTGCGACAGGCTATGGCTACACCTTC,CSAATGYGYTF
TRBJ1-2,many,TRBV3-1,14,NA,TGTGCCAGCAGCCATGGCAGCGCTAACTATGGCTACACCTTC,CASSHGSANYGYTF
TRBJ1-3,once,TRBV12-3/TRBV12-4,14,TRBD1,TGTGCCAGCAGCATGACAGGGACTGGAAACACCATATATTTT,CASSMTGTGNTIYF
TRBJ1-2,NA,TRBV10-3,15,TRBD1,TGTGCCACCAGTGATGGTACAGGGGGCGTCTATGGCTACACCTTC,CATSDGTGGVYGYTF
TRBJ2-7,many,TRBV7-2,17,TRBD2,TGTGCCAGCAGCTTACAGCCGGCTAGCGGGGGCCCCTACGAGCAGTACTTC,CASSLQPASGGPYEQYF
TRBJ2-3,many,TRBV6-1,14,NA,TGTGCCAGCATCAAGGGGGGGATCACAGATACGCAGTATTTT,CASIKGGITDTQYF
TRBJ1-1,NA,TRBV5-1,14,NA,TGCGCCAGCAGCTGGGCGGGGGCGCCCACTGAAGCTTTCTTT,CASSWAGAPTEAFF
TRBJ2-3,NA,TRBV18,17,NA,TGTGCCAGCTCACCTAAGAACCTAGCGCTGAGCACAGATACGCAGTATTTT,CASSPKNLALSTDTQYF
TRBJ2-2,few,TRBV6-2/TRBV6-3,14,TRBD2,TGTGCCAGCAAGCGGGGCGGAAACACCGGGGAGCTGTTTTTT,CASKRGGNTGELFF
TRBJ2-5,many,TRBV10-3,15,NA,TGTGCCATCAGTGAAATCGAGAGACGGCAAGAGACCCAGTACTTC,CAISEIERRQETQYF
TRBJ1-4,NA,TRBV28,17,NA,TGTGCCAGCAGTTTATATGGGCCAGGATCCCCTAATGAAAAACTGTTTTTT,CASSLYGPGSPNEKLFF
TRBJ2-6,NA,TRBV7-9,16,NA,TGTGCCAGCAGCTTAGGGGCAATTGGTGGGGCCAACGTCCTGACTTTC,CASSLGAIGGANVLTF